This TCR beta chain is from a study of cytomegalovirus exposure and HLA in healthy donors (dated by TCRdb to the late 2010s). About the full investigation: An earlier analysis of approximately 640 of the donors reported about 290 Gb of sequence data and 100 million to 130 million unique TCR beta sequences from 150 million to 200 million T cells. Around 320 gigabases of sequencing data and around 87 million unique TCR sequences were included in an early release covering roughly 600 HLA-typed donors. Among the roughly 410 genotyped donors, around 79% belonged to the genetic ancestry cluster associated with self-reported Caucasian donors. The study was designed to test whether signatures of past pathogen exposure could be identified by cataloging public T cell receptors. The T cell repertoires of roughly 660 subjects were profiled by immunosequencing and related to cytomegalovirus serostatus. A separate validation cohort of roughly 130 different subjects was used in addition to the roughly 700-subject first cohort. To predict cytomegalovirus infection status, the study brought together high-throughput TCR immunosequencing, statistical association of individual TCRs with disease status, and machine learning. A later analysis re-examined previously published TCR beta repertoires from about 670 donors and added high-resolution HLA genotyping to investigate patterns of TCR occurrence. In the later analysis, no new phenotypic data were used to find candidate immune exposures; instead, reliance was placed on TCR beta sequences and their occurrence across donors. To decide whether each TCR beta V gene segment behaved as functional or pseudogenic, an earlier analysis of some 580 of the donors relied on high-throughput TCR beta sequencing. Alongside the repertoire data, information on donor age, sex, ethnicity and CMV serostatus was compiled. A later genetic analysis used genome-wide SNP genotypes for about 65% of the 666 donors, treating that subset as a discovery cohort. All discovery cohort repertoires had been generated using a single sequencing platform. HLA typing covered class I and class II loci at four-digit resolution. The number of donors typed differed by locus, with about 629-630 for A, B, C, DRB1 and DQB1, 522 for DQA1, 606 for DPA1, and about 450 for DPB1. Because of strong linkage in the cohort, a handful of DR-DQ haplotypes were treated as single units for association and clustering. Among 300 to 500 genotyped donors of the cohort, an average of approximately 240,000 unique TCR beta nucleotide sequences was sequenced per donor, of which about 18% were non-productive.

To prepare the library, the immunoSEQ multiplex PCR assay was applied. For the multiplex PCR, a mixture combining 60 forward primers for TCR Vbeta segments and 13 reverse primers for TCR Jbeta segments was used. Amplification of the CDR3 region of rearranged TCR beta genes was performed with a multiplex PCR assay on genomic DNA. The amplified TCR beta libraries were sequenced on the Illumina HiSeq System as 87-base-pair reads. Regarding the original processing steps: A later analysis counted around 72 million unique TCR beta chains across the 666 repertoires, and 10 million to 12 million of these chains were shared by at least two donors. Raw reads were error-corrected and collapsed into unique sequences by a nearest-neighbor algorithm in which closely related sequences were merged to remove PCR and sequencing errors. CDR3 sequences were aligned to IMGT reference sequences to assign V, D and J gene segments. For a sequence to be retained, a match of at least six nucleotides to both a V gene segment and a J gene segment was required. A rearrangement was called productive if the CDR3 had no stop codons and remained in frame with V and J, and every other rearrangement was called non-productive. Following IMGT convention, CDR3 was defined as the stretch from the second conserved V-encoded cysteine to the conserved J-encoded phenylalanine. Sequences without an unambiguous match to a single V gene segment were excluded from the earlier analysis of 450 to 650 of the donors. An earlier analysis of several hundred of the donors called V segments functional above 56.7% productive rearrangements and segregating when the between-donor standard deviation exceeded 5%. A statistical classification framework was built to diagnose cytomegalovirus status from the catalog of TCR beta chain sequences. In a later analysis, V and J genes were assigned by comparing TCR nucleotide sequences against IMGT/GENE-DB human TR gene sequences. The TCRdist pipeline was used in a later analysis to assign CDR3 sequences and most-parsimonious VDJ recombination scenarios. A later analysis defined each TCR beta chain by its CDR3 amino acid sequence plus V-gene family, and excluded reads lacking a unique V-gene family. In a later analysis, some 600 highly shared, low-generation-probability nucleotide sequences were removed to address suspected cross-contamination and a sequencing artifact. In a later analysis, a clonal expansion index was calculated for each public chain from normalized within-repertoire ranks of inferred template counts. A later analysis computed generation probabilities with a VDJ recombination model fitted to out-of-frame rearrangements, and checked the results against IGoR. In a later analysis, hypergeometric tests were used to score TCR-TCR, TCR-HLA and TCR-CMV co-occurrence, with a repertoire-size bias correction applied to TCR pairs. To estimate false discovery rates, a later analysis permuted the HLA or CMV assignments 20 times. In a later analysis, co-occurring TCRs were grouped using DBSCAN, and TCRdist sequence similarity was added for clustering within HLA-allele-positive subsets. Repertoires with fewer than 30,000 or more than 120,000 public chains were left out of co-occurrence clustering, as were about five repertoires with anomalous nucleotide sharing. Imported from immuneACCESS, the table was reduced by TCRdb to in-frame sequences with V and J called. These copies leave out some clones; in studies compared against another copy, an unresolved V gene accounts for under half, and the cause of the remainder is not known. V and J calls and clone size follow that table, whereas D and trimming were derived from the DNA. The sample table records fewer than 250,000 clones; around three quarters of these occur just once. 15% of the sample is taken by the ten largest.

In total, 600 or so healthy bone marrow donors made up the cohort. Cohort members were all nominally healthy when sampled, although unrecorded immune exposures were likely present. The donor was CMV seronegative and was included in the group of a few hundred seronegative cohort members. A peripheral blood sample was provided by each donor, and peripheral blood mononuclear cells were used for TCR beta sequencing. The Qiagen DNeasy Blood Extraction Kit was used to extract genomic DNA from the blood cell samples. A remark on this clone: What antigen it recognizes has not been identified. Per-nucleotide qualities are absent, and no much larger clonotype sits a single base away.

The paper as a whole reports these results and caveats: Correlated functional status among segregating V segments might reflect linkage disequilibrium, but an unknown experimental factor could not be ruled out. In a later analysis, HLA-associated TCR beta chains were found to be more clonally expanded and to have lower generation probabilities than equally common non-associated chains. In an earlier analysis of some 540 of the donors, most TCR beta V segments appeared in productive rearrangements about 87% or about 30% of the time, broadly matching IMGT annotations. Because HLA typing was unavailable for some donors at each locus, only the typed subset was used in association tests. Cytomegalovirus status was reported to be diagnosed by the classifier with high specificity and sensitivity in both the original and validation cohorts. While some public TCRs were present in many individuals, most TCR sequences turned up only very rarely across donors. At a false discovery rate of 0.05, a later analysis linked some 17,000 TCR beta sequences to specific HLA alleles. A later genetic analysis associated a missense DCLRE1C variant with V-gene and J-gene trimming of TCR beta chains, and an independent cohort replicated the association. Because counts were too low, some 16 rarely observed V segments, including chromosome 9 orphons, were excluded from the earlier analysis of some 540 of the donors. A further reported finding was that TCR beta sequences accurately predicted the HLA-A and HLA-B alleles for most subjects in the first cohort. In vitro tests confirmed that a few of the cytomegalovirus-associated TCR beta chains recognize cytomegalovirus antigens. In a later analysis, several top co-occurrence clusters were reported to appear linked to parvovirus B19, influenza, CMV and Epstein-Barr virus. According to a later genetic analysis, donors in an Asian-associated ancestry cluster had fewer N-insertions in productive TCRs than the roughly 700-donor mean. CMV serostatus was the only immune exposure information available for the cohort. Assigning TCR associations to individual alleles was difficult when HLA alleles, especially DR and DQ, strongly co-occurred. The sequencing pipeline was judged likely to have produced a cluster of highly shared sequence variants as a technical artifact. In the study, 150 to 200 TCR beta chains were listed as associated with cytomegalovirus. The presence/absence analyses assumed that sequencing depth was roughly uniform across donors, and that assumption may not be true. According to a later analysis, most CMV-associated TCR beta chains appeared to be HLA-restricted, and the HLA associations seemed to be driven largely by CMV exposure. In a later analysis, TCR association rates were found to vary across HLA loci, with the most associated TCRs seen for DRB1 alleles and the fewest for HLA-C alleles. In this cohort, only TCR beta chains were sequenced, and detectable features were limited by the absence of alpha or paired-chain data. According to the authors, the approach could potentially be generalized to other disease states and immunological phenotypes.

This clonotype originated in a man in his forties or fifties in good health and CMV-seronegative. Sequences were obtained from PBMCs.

The nucleotides are TGTGCCAGCAGTCCCTGGACCGGGGAGACCTACGAGCAGTACTTC. This yields the protein CASSPWTGETYEQYF. Here the chain combines TRBV6-5 and TRBJ2-7; TRBD2 is possibly the D segment (5 matching bases). Trimming costs V 5 bases and J 2 bases, and their ends lie 16 bases apart. Via the germline V gene, CDR1 is MNHEY and CDR2 SVGAGI. From its cysteine to its phenylalanine, the CDR3 spans 15 amino acids. The read is trimmed to its CDR3 DNA, 45 bases read in frame from base 1.